This T cell receptor (beta chain) was recorded in a study of T cells expressing NK-cell markers. Concerning this clonotype itself: Its antigen is not known.

This CDR3 is built from 16 residues. Germline CDR1 is MDHEN and CDR2 is SYDVKM. TCRdb reprocessed the 5' RACE reads, keeping one entry per CDR3 protein, no DNA. The sample table sets out 440,000 or so distinct CDR3 sequences. Study-level results: HCMV specificity of expanded NKG2C+ T cell clones remained unclear. The share of CD8+ T cells held by dominant NKG2C+ clonotypes was about 1.0-7.5% in about six donors.

This chain links TRBV28 with TRBJ2-5; TCRdb's assignment of TRBD1 cannot be checked, as there is no DNA. The sample taken for sequencing was blood T cells: a sorted CD56 or NKG2C T cell subset, CD4+ or CD8+ T cells, or bulk PBMC T cells (not recorded which). The origin of this receptor is a woman aged 18 to 69 in good health. The CDR3 loop is CASSTPLLGAQETQYF.